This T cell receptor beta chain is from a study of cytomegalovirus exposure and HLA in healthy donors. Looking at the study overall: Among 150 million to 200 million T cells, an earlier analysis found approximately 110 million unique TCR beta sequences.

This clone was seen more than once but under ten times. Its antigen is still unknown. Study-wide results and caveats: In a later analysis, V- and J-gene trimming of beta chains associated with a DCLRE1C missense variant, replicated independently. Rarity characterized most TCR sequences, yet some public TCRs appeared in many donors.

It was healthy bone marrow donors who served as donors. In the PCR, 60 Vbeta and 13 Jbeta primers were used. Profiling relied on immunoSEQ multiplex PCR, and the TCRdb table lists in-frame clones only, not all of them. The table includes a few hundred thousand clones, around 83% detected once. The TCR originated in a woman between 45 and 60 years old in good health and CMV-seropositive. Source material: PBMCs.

This CDR3 reads CASSQDMDGQSYEQYF. The CDR3 DNA reads as TGCGCCAGCAGCCAAGATATGGACGGACAGTCGTACGAGCAGTACTTC. The chain joins TRBV4-1 to TRBJ2-7; possible D gene TRBD1, 6 bases. Germline V gives CDR1 MGHRA, CDR2 YSYEKL. Trimming shortened V by 0 bases and J by 4 bases, and 16 bases separated the two germline ends. The CDR3 totals 16 residues.